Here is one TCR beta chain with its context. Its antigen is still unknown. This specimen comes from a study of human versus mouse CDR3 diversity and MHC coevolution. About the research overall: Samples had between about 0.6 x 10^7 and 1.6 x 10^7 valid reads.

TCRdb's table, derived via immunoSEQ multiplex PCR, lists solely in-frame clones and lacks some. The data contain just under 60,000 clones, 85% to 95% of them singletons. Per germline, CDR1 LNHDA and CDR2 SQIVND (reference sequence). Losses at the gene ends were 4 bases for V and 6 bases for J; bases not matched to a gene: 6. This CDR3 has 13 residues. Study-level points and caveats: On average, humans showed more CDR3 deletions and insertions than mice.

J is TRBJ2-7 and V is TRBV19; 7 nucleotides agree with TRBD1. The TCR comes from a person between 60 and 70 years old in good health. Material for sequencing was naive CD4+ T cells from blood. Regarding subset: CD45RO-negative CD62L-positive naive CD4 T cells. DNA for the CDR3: TGTGCCAGTAGTAATGTGGCAGGGGGCGAGCAGTACTTC. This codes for CASSNVAGGEQYF.